A selection of T cell receptor beta chains follows, all from one sample in a study. TCRdb called the multiplex PCR reads again in MiXCR, with one record for every CDR3 protein. The sample lists approximately 500 distinct CDR3 sequences; 10% to 13% were seen once. The sequencing sample was made of naive CD4+ T cells sorted from blood. The receptors were sampled from a female donor with breast cancer. Both conserved end residues are trimmed from each CDR3. A D gene is named only where the DNA matches it firmly. Size tells how often a clone was seen (once, few, many) or the class of an expanded clone, and some rows leave it out.

large	.	TRBV12-3/TRBV12-4	TRBJ1-2	ASGYSWGADGYT
medium-sized	.	TRBV12-3/TRBV12-4	TRBJ1-2	ASSLAPRGYT
large	.	TRBV12-5	TRBJ1-2	ASGLNYGYT
medium-sized	.	TRBV12-3/TRBV12-4	TRBJ1-2	ASSFGQPGNGYT
medium-sized	.	TRBV12-3/TRBV12-4	TRBJ1-2	ASSFPGNVYGYT
medium-sized	TRBD1	TRBV12-3/TRBV12-4	TRBJ1-2	ASSLAPDRSHGYT
medium-sized	.	TRBV12-3/TRBV12-4	TRBJ1-2	ASSLGPGNGYT
.	.	TRBV12-3/TRBV12-4	TRBJ1-2	ASRDRQDYGYT
medium-sized	.	TRBV12-3/TRBV12-4	TRBJ1-2	ASSPRGEVPVGYT
medium-sized	.	TRBV12-3/TRBV12-4	TRBJ1-2	ASSLSQAGYT
medium-sized	.	TRBV12-3/TRBV12-4	TRBJ1-2	ASSLGAYGYT
large	.	TRBV12-3/TRBV12-4	TRBJ1-2	ASSFRADYGYT
large	TRBD1	TRBV12-3/TRBV12-4	TRBJ1-2	ASRPTGSGGYT
medium-sized	TRBD1	TRBV12-3/TRBV12-4	TRBJ1-2	ASREGTGEYGYT
large	TRBD1	TRBV12-3/TRBV12-4	TRBJ1-2	ASSTGQYGYT
.	.	TRBV12-3/TRBV12-4	TRBJ1-2	ASSPQGFYGYT